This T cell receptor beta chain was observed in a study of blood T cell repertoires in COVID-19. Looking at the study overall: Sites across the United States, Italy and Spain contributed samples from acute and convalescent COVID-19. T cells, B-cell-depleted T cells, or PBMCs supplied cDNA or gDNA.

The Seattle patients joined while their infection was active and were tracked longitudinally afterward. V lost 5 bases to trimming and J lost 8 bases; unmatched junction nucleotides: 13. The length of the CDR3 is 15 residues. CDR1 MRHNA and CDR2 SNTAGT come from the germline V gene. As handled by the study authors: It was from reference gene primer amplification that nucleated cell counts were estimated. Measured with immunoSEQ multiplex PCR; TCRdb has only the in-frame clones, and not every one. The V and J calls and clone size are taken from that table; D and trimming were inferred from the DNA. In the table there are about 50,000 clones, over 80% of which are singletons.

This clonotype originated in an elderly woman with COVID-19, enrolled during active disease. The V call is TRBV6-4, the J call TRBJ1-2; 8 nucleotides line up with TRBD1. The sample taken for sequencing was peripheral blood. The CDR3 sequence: CASSSNPQGARGYTF. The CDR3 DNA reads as TGTGCCAGCAGTTCAAACCCCCAGGGGGCGAGGGGCTACACCTTC.